This T cell receptor beta chain was found in a study of cytomegalovirus exposure and HLA in healthy donors (dated by TCRdb to between 2016 and 2019). About the full investigation: An earlier analysis of about 530 of the donors reported approximately 300 Gb of sequence data and 95 million to 140 million unique TCR beta sequences obtained from around 170 million T cells. The T cell repertoires of some 670 subjects were profiled by immunosequencing and related to cytomegalovirus serostatus. Among about 360 genotyped donors of the cohort, an average of approximately 250,000 unique TCR beta nucleotide sequences were sequenced per donor, 15% to 20% of them non-productive. All discovery cohort repertoires had been generated using a single sequencing platform. The number of typed donors differed by locus: roughly 620-640 for A, B, C, DRB1 and DQB1; about 520 for DQA1; some 610 for DPA1; and some 450 for DPB1. In a later analysis, previously published TCR beta repertoires from hundreds of donors were re-analyzed and high-resolution HLA genotyping was added so that TCR occurrence patterns could be studied. To predict cytomegalovirus infection status, the study brought together high-throughput TCR immunosequencing, statistical association of individual TCRs with disease status, and machine learning. The study aimed to test whether cataloging public T cell receptors could reveal signatures of past pathogen exposure. Among the roughly 400 genotyped donors, around 81% belonged to the genetic ancestry cluster associated with self-reported Caucasian donors. Both class I and class II loci were covered by HLA typing, at four-digit resolution. Donor age, sex, ethnicity and CMV serostatus were compiled together with the repertoire data. The later analysis used no new phenotypic data to find candidate immune exposures, relying instead on TCR beta sequences and their occurrence across donors. Because of strong linkage in the cohort, five DR-DQ haplotypes were treated as single units for association and clustering. A later genetic analysis used genome-wide SNP genotypes for 398 of the 666 donors, treating that subset as a discovery cohort. In an earlier analysis of more than 550 of the donors, high-throughput TCR beta sequencing was used to judge whether each TCR beta V gene segment behaved as functional or pseudogenic. Approximately 330 gigabases of sequencing data and about 92 million unique TCR sequences made up an early release that covered about 640 HLA-typed donors. Along with the approximately 650-subject first cohort, a separate validation cohort of 120 different subjects was used. Broader findings and caveats from the paper: A further reported finding was that TCR beta sequences accurately predicted the HLA-A and HLA-B alleles for most subjects in the first cohort. In the study, around 160 TCR beta chains were listed as associated with cytomegalovirus. According to the authors, the approach could potentially be generalized to other disease states and immunological phenotypes. Because HLA typing was unavailable for some donors at each locus, only the typed subset was used in association tests. Correlated functional status among segregating V segments might reflect linkage disequilibrium, but an unknown experimental factor could not be ruled out. In both the original and validation cohorts, the classifier was reported to diagnose cytomegalovirus status with high specificity and sensitivity. A later genetic analysis reported fewer N-insertions in productive TCRs among donors in an Asian-associated ancestry cluster than the approximately 700-donor mean. For the cohort, immune exposure information was limited to CMV serostatus. Because counts were too low, approximately 18 rarely observed V segments, including chromosome 9 orphons, were excluded from the earlier analysis of 587 of the donors. A later analysis found that HLA-associated TCR beta chains were more clonally expanded and had lower generation probabilities than equally common non-associated chains. In a later analysis, several top co-occurrence clusters were reported to appear linked to parvovirus B19, influenza, CMV and Epstein-Barr virus. According to a later analysis, TCR association rates differed among HLA loci, with DRB1 alleles showing the most associated TCRs and HLA-C alleles showing the fewest. A later genetic analysis associated a missense DCLRE1C variant with V-gene and J-gene trimming of TCR beta chains, and an independent cohort replicated the association. Broadly in line with IMGT annotations, most TCR beta V segments showed up in productive rearrangements about 87% or about 30% of the time in an earlier analysis of approximately 640 of the donors. Most TCR sequences were observed very rarely across donors, whereas some public TCRs were present in many individuals. In vitro tests confirmed that three of the cytomegalovirus-associated TCR beta chains recognize cytomegalovirus antigens. A cluster of highly shared sequence variants was judged likely to be a technical artifact of the sequencing pipeline. This cohort had only TCR beta chains sequenced, and the lack of alpha or paired-chain data limited which features could be detected. Specific HLA alleles were associated with 18,000 or so TCR beta sequences at a false discovery rate of 0.05 in a later analysis. Roughly uniform sequencing depth across donors was assumed in presence/absence analyses, although this assumption may not hold. Some IMGT-functional V segments, including TRBV6-2 and TRBV6-3, could not be told apart with the 87-base-pair reads, so those segments were excluded. According to a later analysis, most CMV-associated TCR beta chains appeared to be HLA-restricted, and the HLA associations seemed to be driven largely by CMV exposure. When HLA alleles, especially DR and DQ, strongly co-occurred, TCR associations were difficult to assign to individual alleles.

The cohort consisted of 650 to 850 healthy bone marrow donors. At the time of sampling, all cohort members were nominally healthy, though unrecorded immune exposures were likely present. The donor was CMV seronegative and belonged to the group of 350 or so seronegative cohort members. A peripheral blood sample was provided by each donor, and peripheral blood mononuclear cells were used for TCR beta sequencing. Genomic DNA was extracted from the blood cell samples with the Qiagen DNeasy Blood Extraction Kit. CDR1 and CDR2, per the germline V gene (reference sequence), are LNHDA and SQIVND. The CDR3 measures 13 amino acids from cysteine to phenylalanine. Kept here is only the CDR3 DNA, which spans 39 bases and is read in frame from base 1. Trimming takes 5 bases from V and 7 bases from J, and the germline ends sit 12 bases apart. The method was the immunoSEQ multiplex PCR assay. A mixture of 60 forward primers for TCR Vbeta segments and 13 reverse primers for TCR Jbeta segments was used in the multiplex PCR. The CDR3 region of rearranged TCR beta genes was amplified from genomic DNA by a multiplex PCR assay. On the Illumina HiSeq System, the amplified TCR beta libraries were sequenced as 87-base-pair reads. As for the authors' bioinformatics: A later analysis tallied about 77 million unique TCR beta chains across the 610 or so repertoires, and roughly 11 million of those chains were shared by two or more donors. To remove PCR and sequencing errors, raw reads were error-corrected and collapsed into unique sequences using a nearest-neighbor algorithm that merged closely related sequences. V, D and J gene segments were assigned by aligning CDR3 sequences to IMGT reference sequences. For a sequence to be retained, a match of at least six nucleotides to both a V gene segment and a J gene segment was required. A rearrangement counted as productive if the CDR3 had no stop codons and remained in frame with V and J, and every other rearrangement counted as non-productive. Following IMGT convention, CDR3 was defined as the stretch from the second conserved V-encoded cysteine to the conserved J-encoded phenylalanine. The earlier analysis of some 550 of the donors excluded any sequence lacking an unambiguous match to a single V gene segment. In an earlier analysis of roughly 500 of the donors, V segments were called functional above 56.7% productive rearrangements and were called segregating when the between-donor standard deviation exceeded 5%. A statistical classification framework was developed to diagnose cytomegalovirus status using the catalog of TCR beta chain sequences. A later analysis assigned V and J genes by comparing TCR nucleotide sequences with IMGT/GENE-DB human TR gene sequences. The TCRdist pipeline was used in a later analysis to assign CDR3 sequences and most-parsimonious VDJ recombination scenarios. In a later analysis, every TCR beta chain was defined by the combination of its CDR3 amino acid sequence and its V-gene family, and reads without a unique V-gene family were dropped. In a later analysis, around 600 highly shared, low-generation-probability nucleotide sequences were removed to address suspected cross-contamination and a sequencing artifact. For each public chain, a later analysis derived a clonal expansion index from normalized ranks of inferred template counts within each repertoire. In a later analysis, generation probabilities were computed using a VDJ recombination model fitted to out-of-frame rearrangements, and the results were checked against IGoR. In a later analysis, TCR-TCR, TCR-HLA and TCR-CMV co-occurrence was scored with hypergeometric tests, and a repertoire-size bias correction was applied to TCR pairs. In a later analysis, false discovery rates were estimated by permuting HLA or CMV assignments 20 times. In a later analysis, co-occurring TCRs were grouped with DBSCAN, and TCRdist sequence similarity was added when clustering was performed within HLA-allele-positive subsets. Co-occurrence clustering excluded repertoires with fewer than 30,000 or more than 120,000 public chains, plus five with anomalous nucleotide sharing. In TCRdb, the immuneACCESS table is reduced to in-frame sequences with V and J assigned. These tables do not hold every clone; where another copy was compared, an unresolved V gene accounts for under half, and the others remain unexplained. For V, J and clone size, that table is used; D and trimming come from the DNA. Per the sample table, the count is roughly 84,000 clones. Of the sample, more than 0.45% falls within the top ten clones.

Note on this clone: Its antigen target is currently unknown.

In this chain, TRBV19 is recombined with TRBJ1-5; the D gene cannot be resolved reliably. Sequenced material: PBMCs. This receptor was taken from a man between 45 and 60 years old in good health and CMV-seronegative. The nucleotide sequence is TGTGCCAGTAGTCCTGCCCGCGAGCAGCCCCAGCATTTT. Its protein reads: CASSPAREQPQHF.